This is a list of T cell receptor beta chains from one sample in a study of neurological immune-mediated disorders. In TCRdb, the 5' RACE reads were re-called with MiXCR into one record per CDR3 protein. The sample shows more than 40,000 distinct CDR3 sequences, under 2% of them seen only once. What was sequenced was PBMCs. The receptor set was obtained from a woman aged 40 to 50 with multiple sclerosis. Both conserved end residues are part of each CDR3. A D gene is named only where the DNA matches it firmly. The size field reads how often the clone was seen (once, few, many) or a class if it is expanded.

cdr3_aa,cdr3_nt,v_call,clone_size,j_call,d_call,cdr3_length
CSARDRGAPTDTQYF,TGCAGTGCTAGAGATCGGGGGGCTCCCACAGATACGCAGTATTTT,TRBV20-1,many,TRBJ2-3,-,15
CASSEGTGGYQPQHF,TGTGCCAGCAGTGAGGGCACAGGGGGTTATCAGCCCCAGCATTTT,TRBV2,many,TRBJ1-5,TRBD1,15
CASSPSRDSYEQYF,TGCGCCAGCAGCCCGTCCCGGGACAGCTACGAGCAGTACTTC,TRBV4-1,many,TRBJ2-7,TRBD1,14
CASSQPAGASYEQYF,TGTGCCAGCAGCCAACCAGCAGGGGCTTCCTACGAGCAGTACTTC,TRBV14,many,TRBJ2-7,-,15
CSARVGGGDTDTQYF,TGCAGTGCTAGAGTCGGAGGGGGGGACACAGATACGCAGTATTTT,TRBV20-1,many,TRBJ2-3,-,15
CASSNGPLDTGELFF,TGTGCCAGCAGCAACGGTCCCTTGGACACCGGGGAGCTGTTTTTT,TRBV5-5,many,TRBJ2-2,-,15
CASSFDGQKTQYF,TGTGCCAGCAGCTTCGACGGTCAAAAGACCCAGTACTTC,TRBV7-2,many,TRBJ2-5,-,13
CASSLSPGVSLGYTF,TGCGCCAGCAGCTTGAGTCCAGGGGTGTCTTTAGGCTACACCTTC,TRBV5-1,many,TRBJ1-2,-,15
CASSFIGVGEDIQYF,TGCGCCAGCAGCTTCATCGGGGTTGGGGAGGACATTCAGTACTTC,TRBV5-1,many,TRBJ2-4,-,15
CASGLERGGGYTF,TGTGCCAGCGGCTTGGAGAGGGGAGGTGGCTACACCTTC,TRBV12-3/TRBV12-4,many,TRBJ1-2,-,13
CSASEGQGVGNEQFF,TGCAGTGCTAGTGAAGGGCAGGGAGTGGGCAATGAGCAGTTCTTC,TRBV20-1,many,TRBJ2-1,-,15
CSASPGQGSGANVLTF,TGCAGTGCTAGTCCGGGACAGGGGTCTGGGGCCAACGTCCTGACTTTC,TRBV20-1,many,TRBJ2-6,TRBD1,16